This record concerns one T cell receptor beta chain sequence. The CDR3 has 16 residues. V was pared by 2 bases and J by 0 bases, with 13 bases between. Germline V lookup: CDR1 SGDLS, CDR2 YYNGEE. Some clones are missing from TCRdb's copy, which holds only in-frame ones; the method was immunoSEQ multiplex PCR. The table includes around 130,000 clones, approximately 87% detected once. The sample is drawn from a study of control samples from healthy donors and cancer patients. Sequencing was performed on blood. The chain has TRBV9 and TRBJ2-3; D is unresolved. The TCR comes from a young man in good health. The CDR3 region is CASSVRWDPSTDTQYF. As DNA, the CDR3 is TGTGCCAGCAGCGTGAGGTGGGATCCTAGCACAGATACGCAGTATTTT.